What follows are 27 T cell receptor delta chains derived from one specimen sequenced in a study of gamma-delta T cells after stem cell transplantation. TCRdb re-called the RT-PCR reads with CATT. This table holds about 1,700 delta-chain clones, about 4.5% found once. Sequenced: gamma-delta T cells. The origin of the receptors is a human donor. It is not recorded whose cells these are; they may come from a transplant donor.

Note on this clone: TCRdb's listed protein matches a much larger clone and diverges from this DNA's translation at residue 12, likely through a read error; the protein shown comes from the DNA. CDR3 sequence reads: CACDTVSTSPDRLIF. Written as DNA, the CDR3 is TGTGCCTGTGACACCGTGTCGACTTCGCCCGATAGACTCATCTTT. The chain joins TRDV2 to TRDJ1; unclear D gene. The CDR3 length is 15 residues. Looked up from germline, CDR1 is GEAIGNYY and CDR2 is EKD.

This clone is classed as large. The sample carries other DNA sequences with the same CDR3. CDR3 amino acids: CACDVLGDLTAQLFF. CDR3 bases: TGTGCCTGTGACGTACTGGGGGATTTGACAGCACAACTCTTCTTT. The chain uses TRDV2 and TRDJ2; 9 nucleotides align to TRDD3. The ends lost 3 bases at V and 1 base at J; junction bases unmatched: 2. The V gene's germline CDR1 is GEAIGNYY and CDR2 EKD. The CDR3 consists of 15 residues.

A note on this clone: TCRdb attributes to this sequence the protein of a much larger clone, which differs from the DNA translation at residue 3; a read error is likely, and the protein displayed is translated from the DNA. The J gene is TRDJ1, the V gene TRDV2, with 7 bases that match TRDD3. From germline, CDR1 is GEAIGNYY and CDR2 EKD. The CDR3 is 15 amino acids. The CDR3 spells CAGDSLGEYTDKLIF. The CDR3 coding sequence is TGTGCCGGTGACTCGTTGGGGGAGTACACCGATAAACTCATCTTT.

Regarding this clone: This likely came from a read error, as a far larger clone is one base away. As DNA, the CDR3 is TGTGCCTGTGACACCCGCTGGGGTGGGGGATATAGCTCCTGGGACACCCGACAGATGTTTTTC. Encoded protein: CACDTRWGGGYSSWDTRQMFF. The chain has TRDV2 and TRDJ3, with 9 bases fitting TRDD3. Germline CDR1 reads GEAIGNYY; CDR2 reads EKD. The CDR3 runs to 21 residues. The J segment lost 0 bases and the V segment lost 0 bases, leaving 11 bases of the junction unmatched.

This clone was recorded a few times. The protein held in TCRdb is that of a much larger clone and does not match this DNA's translation at residue 10, likely because of a read error; the protein shown is translated from the DNA. CDR3 nucleotides: TGTGCCTGTGACACCGTGGGGACTGGGGTATACGAACTCATCTTT. It translates to CACDTVGTGVYELIF. V is TRDV2 and J is TRDJ1, with 7 bases fitting TRDD3. V shed 0 bases and J 9 bases; nucleotides not matched to a gene: 12. The CDR3 runs 15 residues. In germline, CDR1 is GEAIGNYY, CDR2 EKD.

A note on this clone: A read error may explain this, as a much larger clone is one base away. The same CDR3 arises from other DNA sequences in this sample as well. This chain uses TRDV2 with TRDJ1, with D perhaps being TRDD2 or TRDD3 (6 bases each). The CDR3 length is 17 residues. Germline V gives CDR1 GEAIGNYY, CDR2 EKD. CDR3 DNA sequence: TGTGCCTGTGACACAATTCCCATTGGGGATCCTACCGATAAGCTCATCTTT. Translated: CACDTIPIGDPTDKLIF.

Turning to this clone: The sample holds other DNA sequences that translate to the same CDR3. This sequence joins TRDV2 and TRDJ1; D is possibly TRDD3 (6 bases). Per germline, CDR1 GEAIGNYY and CDR2 EKD. Trimming took 7 bases from V and 0 from J, leaving 20 bases between them. There are 16 residues in the CDR3. In DNA, the CDR3 is TGTGCCTGCGAGCCCCTGGGGACTAAGTACACCGATAAACTCATCTTT. Protein: CACEPLGTKYTDKLIF.

This clone is categorized as medium-sized. A far larger clone lies a single base away; this is likely a read error. Other nucleotide sequences from this sample produce the same CDR3. The chain employs TRDV2 and TRDJ1; TRDD3 matches at 11 bases. The V gene's germline CDR1 is GEAIGNYY and CDR2 EKD. The CDR3 has 17 residues. The CDR3 nucleotides are TGCGCCTGTGACACGTTGTTGGGGGATACGTACACCGATAAACTCATCTTT. The encoded protein is CACDTLLGDTYTDKLIF.

As to this clone: This is likely an artifact of a read error, given a far larger clone one base away. Other nucleotide sequences from this sample produce the same CDR3. The V gene is TRDV2, the J gene TRDJ1; 8 bases map to TRDD3. Germline V gene data show CDR1 as GEAIGNYY and CDR2 as EKD. CDR3 length equals 14 residues. V shed 4 bases and J 5 bases; nucleotides not matched to a gene: 8. Written as DNA, the CDR3 is TGTGCCTGTGAACTACTGGGGGTAGTAGATAAACTCATCTTT. Its translation is CACELLGVVDKLIF.

Note on this clone: A read error is the likely source, as a far larger clone sits one nucleotide away. The chain carries TRDV2 and TRDJ1, with 11 bases that match TRDD3. Germline loops: CDR1 GEAIGNYY, CDR2 EKD. The CDR3 has 21 residues. The V gene end was trimmed by 0 bases and the J gene end by 1 base; junction bases not matched to a gene: 18. The CDR3 region is CACDTVARASGGYSSTDKLIF. As DNA, the CDR3 is TGTGCCTGTGACACCGTTGCCAGGGCGTCTGGGGGATACTCCTCCACCGATAAACTCATCTTT.

This clone appeared a few times. TCRdb attributes to this sequence the protein of a much larger clone, which differs from the DNA translation at residue 4; a read error is likely, and the protein displayed is translated from the DNA. The chain couples TRDV2 to TRDJ1, with 9 bases that match TRDD3. The CDR3 runs to 18 residues. CDR1 GEAIGNYY and CDR2 EKD come from the germline V gene. CDR3 DNA sequence: TGTGCCTGTAACACCGTCTCGAAACTGGGGGAGAGCACCGATAAACTCATCTTT. Its translation: CACNTVSKLGESTDKLIF.

This clone was detected a few times. The TCRdb protein comes from a much larger clone and disagrees with this DNA's translation at residue 5, likely due to a read error; the protein given here is derived from the DNA. The chain employs TRDV2 and TRDJ1, with D tentatively TRDD3 (6 bases). This CDR3 is built from 15 residues. The germline V gene has CDR1 GEAIGNYY and CDR2 EKD. The V end was cut by 3 bases, the J end by 8 bases, with 21 bases between. The CDR3 DNA reads as TGTGCCTGTGACGCTGTTGGGGGTATAGACGGAAAACTCATCTTT. As protein: CACDAVGGIDGKLIF.

With respect to this clone: For this DNA, TCRdb reports the protein of a much larger clone, which diverges at residue 7, most likely from a read error; the protein presented here is translated directly from the DNA. This chain links TRDV2 with TRDJ1; TRDD3 might be the D (6 bases). The CDR3 loop spans 18 amino acids. Germline values: CDR1 GEAIGNYY, CDR2 EKD. With 1 base removed from V and 4 bases from J, the gap between germline ends came to 24 bases. DNA for the CDR3: TGTGCCTGTGACACGGTATCTGGGGTTCAACATAGGAGCGATAAACTCATCTTT. This gives the protein CACDTVSGVQHRSDKLIF.

This clone was seen only a few times. A read error is likely here: a far larger clone is one base away. Within the sample, other DNA sequences also encode this same CDR3. This chain connects TRDV2 to TRDJ3, with 7 bases aligning to TRDD3. The CDR3 covers 20 residues. Germline lookup yields CDR1 GEAIGNYY and CDR2 EKD. With 0 bases clipped from V and 5 bases from J, the junction kept 15 bases outside the gene matches. The CDR3 DNA reads TGTGCCTGTGACACCGGGGGATTACTCGGCCTTAGCAGGGACACCCGACAGATGTTTTTC. Protein: CACDTGGLLGLSRDTRQMFF.

Regarding this clone: A read error is the likely source, as a far larger clone sits one nucleotide away. The sample contains more than one DNA sequence encoding this CDR3. This chain uses TRDV2 with TRDJ1; D gene unclear. The CDR3 consists of 14 residues. Germline loops: CDR1 GEAIGNYY, CDR2 EKD. As DNA, the CDR3 is TGTGCCTGTGACTCATTAGTCTTAGGCGATAAGCTCATCTTT. Translating gives CACDSLVLGDKLIF.

This clone qualifies as large. Other DNA sequences in the sample encode the same CDR3. This chain uses TRDV2 with TRDJ1, with TRDD3 matching over 12 bases. Germline trimming cut 0 bases from V and 0 bases from J; bases unmatched to any gene: 7. The CDR3 totals 18 residues. CDR1 GEAIGNYY and CDR2 EKD come from the germline V gene. The DNA for the CDR3 is TGTGCCTGTGACACCTTGGCTCTGGGGGATACGGACACCGATAAACTCATCTTT. Translated: CACDTLALGDTDTDKLIF.

As regards this clone: The TCRdb protein comes from a much larger clone and disagrees with this DNA's translation at residue 12, likely due to a read error; the protein given here is derived from the DNA. The genes are TRDV2 and TRDJ1; 13 nucleotides align to TRDD3. CDR1 is GEAIGNYY and CDR2 is EKD in the germline V gene. The CDR3 is made up of 18 amino acids. V gave up 3 bases and J gave up 1 base; unmatched junction bases: 10. CDR3 sequence (DNA): TGTGCCTGTGACCCCGTACTGGGGGATACGAGGGGCACCGATAAACTCATCTTT. Protein: CACDPVLGDTRGTDKLIF.

As concerns this clone: This DNA's translation and the protein TCRdb lists, from a much larger clone, do not match at residue 13, likely due to a read error; the protein shown is translated from the DNA. The chain joins TRDV2 to TRDJ1; 9 bases are a match to TRDD3. The CDR3 has 18 amino acids. With V trimmed by 3 bases and J by 3 bases, 16 bases remained unmatched. CDR1 and CDR2 (germline): GEAIGNYY, EKD. This CDR3 is CACDPVRGGYRFPDKLIF. The CDR3 DNA follows: TGTGCCTGTGACCCCGTTAGGGGGGGATACCGTTTCCCCGATAAACTCATCTTT.

This clone showed up just a few times. TCRdb records a much larger clone's protein for this DNA, with a difference at residue 12 that likely arises from a read error; the protein given is the translation of the DNA. CDR3 coding DNA: TGTGCCTGTGACACCGTGGGGACTGGGGGATACAAACTCATCTTT. This codes for CACDTVGTGGYKLIF. The rearrangement uses TRDV2 and TRDJ1, with 12 bases that match TRDD3. Per the germline V gene, CDR1 is GEAIGNYY and CDR2 is EKD. V dropped 0 bases and J dropped 8; count of bases not matched to a gene: 6. This CDR3 comprises 15 residues.

As concerns this clone: The mismatch at residue 13 between this DNA's translation and the TCRdb protein of a much larger clone likely reflects a read error; the protein shown is translated from the DNA. This chain links TRDV2 with TRDJ1; 9 bases align to TRDD3. The CDR3 has 15 amino acids. Germline assignment: CDR1 GEAIGNYY and CDR2 EKD. CDR3 DNA sequence: TGTGCCTGTGACAACCTGGGGGATCAGGACGATAAACCCATCTTT. This encodes CACDNLGDQDDKPIF.

This clone was recorded a few times. A far bigger clonotype differs at one base, so this is likely a read error. The chain carries TRDV2 and TRDJ1; 9 positions match TRDD2. The junction had 16 bases not matched to a gene; V was cut back by 3 bases and J by 0 bases. The CDR3 loop spans 19 amino acids. CDR1 GEAIGNYY and CDR2 EKD come from the germline V gene. The CDR3 DNA reads as TGTGCCTGTGACTCCCTTCCTACTGAACCGGGGTCCAACACCGATAAACTCATCTTT. Residues: CACDSLPTEPGSNTDKLIF.

The table lists this clone with a few counts. The protein TCRdb lists belongs to a much larger clone and differs from this DNA's translation at residue 3, which points to a read error; the protein shown is made from the DNA. V is TRDV2 and J is TRDJ1; 9 positions agree with TRDD3. Germline V gene lookup returns CDR1 GEAIGNYY and CDR2 EKD. The CDR3 spans 15 residues. The DNA of the CDR3 is TGTGCCCGTGACCGCCTGGGGGATCGAGGCGATAAACTCATCTTT. This gives the protein CARDRLGDRGDKLIF.

Concerning this clone itself: It is likely a read error: a sequence one base away is far more abundant. The same CDR3 is also encoded by other DNA sequences in this sample. The chain links TRDV2 to TRDJ1, with 7 bases identical to TRDD3. The CDR3 covers 15 residues. J lost 0 bases, V lost 3 bases, and 6 bases had no gene match. Germline assignment: CDR1 GEAIGNYY and CDR2 EKD. The CDR3 coding sequence is TGTGCCTGTGACCTGCTGGGGATAAACACCGATAAACTCATCTTT. Encoded protein: CACDLLGINTDKLIF.

A note on this clone: It is likely a read error: a sequence one base away is far more abundant. V gene TRDV2 combines with J gene TRDJ1, with D unresolved. CDR1 GEAIGNYY and CDR2 EKD come from the germline V gene. The CDR3 spans 14 residues. V was pared by 0 bases and J by 3 bases, with 10 bases between. CDR3 DNA: TGTGCCTGTGACACCGTACTCATCGCCGATAAACTCATCTTT. It encodes CACDTVLIADKLIF.

On this clone: A far bigger clonotype differs at one base, so this is likely a read error. The J gene is TRDJ2, the V gene TRDV2; 7 bases line up with TRDD3. With 0 bases clipped from V and 1 base from J, the junction kept 19 bases outside the gene matches. Per germline, CDR1 GEAIGNYY and CDR2 EKD. The CDR3 sequence is 21 residues long. The CDR3 region is CACDTLGLGSSVELLTAQLFF. The CDR3 DNA reads as TGTGCCTGTGACACCTTGGGACTGGGGTCGTCCGTCGAACTTTTGACAGCACAACTCTTCTTT.

Of note for this clone: A far larger clone is a single base away, which makes a read error likely. This sample includes further DNA sequences coding for the same CDR3. The CDR3 sequence: CACEGMGATTDKLIF. The CDR3 DNA is TGTGCCTGTGAGGGGATGGGAGCCACCACCGATAAACTCATTTTT. The V call is TRDV2, the J call TRDJ1; D is perhaps TRDD3 (6 bases). This CDR3 spans 15 amino acids. Per germline, CDR1 GEAIGNYY and CDR2 EKD.

The table lists this clone with a few counts. A read error is the likely source, as a far larger clone sits one nucleotide away. V and J are TRDV2 and TRDJ3; D may be TRDD3 (5 bases). Germline V gene data show CDR1 as GEAIGNYY and CDR2 as EKD. This CDR3 has 20 residues. CDR3: CACDTGGFLPNSWDARQMFF. The DNA for the CDR3 is TGTGCCTGTGACACCGGGGGGTTTCTCCCGAACTCCTGGGACGCCCGACAGATGTTTTTC.